A selection of T cell receptor beta chains follows, all from one sample in a study of CD8 T cells in ankylosing spondylitis. MiXCR was run by TCRdb on the 5' RACE reads, yielding one entry per CDR3 protein. The sample has about 500,000 distinct CDR3 sequences; approximately 5.3% are singletons. What was sequenced was blood, either unsorted or a sorted T cell fraction (not recorded which). The receptors derive from a male donor with ankylosing spondylitis. CDR3s include the opening cysteine and the closing phenylalanine or tryptophan. A D gene is named only where the DNA matches it firmly. Expanded clones are given a class, and other clones once, few, many or no size at all.

j_call: TRBJ2-4; d_call: .; clone_size: few; v_call: TRBV4-3; cdr3_nt: TGCGCCAGCAGCCAAGATTTGAGTAGGGCTTTAGCCAAAAACATTCAGTACTTC; cdr3_aa: CASSQDLSRALAKNIQYF
j_call: TRBJ2-4; d_call: .; clone_size: .; v_call: TRBV28; cdr3_nt: TGTGCCAGCAGTGGGGGACTCCACGGGACAGTGCTGTACTTC; cdr3_aa: CASSGGLHGTVLYF
j_call: TRBJ2-3; d_call: .; clone_size: many; v_call: TRBV5-1; cdr3_nt: TGCGCCAGCAGCTTGGCTAGCGTTAGGACAGATACGCAGTATTTT; cdr3_aa: CASSLASVRTDTQYF
j_call: TRBJ2-7; d_call: .; clone_size: many; v_call: TRBV28; cdr3_nt: TGTGCCAGCAGTTTATACAGTTGGGCGGCCCCCTACGAGCAGTACTTC; cdr3_aa: CASSLYSWAAPYEQYF
j_call: TRBJ1-1; d_call: .; clone_size: .; v_call: TRBV6-2/TRBV6-3; cdr3_nt: TGTGCCAGCAGTTACTCGGGGACGGCCACTGAAGCTTTCTTT; cdr3_aa: CASSYSGTATEAFF
j_call: TRBJ2-7; d_call: .; clone_size: many; v_call: TRBV27; cdr3_nt: TGTGCCAGCAGTAACAACCTCATGTACGGGGAGCAGTACTTC; cdr3_aa: CASSNNLMYGEQYF
j_call: TRBJ2-3; d_call: .; clone_size: many; v_call: TRBV5-1; cdr3_nt: TGCGCCAGCAGCTTGGAAAGGGGCACGACGGATACGCAGTATTTT; cdr3_aa: CASSLERGTTDTQYF
j_call: TRBJ1-2; d_call: .; clone_size: many; v_call: TRBV6-1; cdr3_nt: TGTGCCAGCGTAATCTTTTTCGGGACGAATAATGGCTACACCTTC; cdr3_aa: CASVIFFGTNNGYTF
j_call: TRBJ2-2; d_call: .; clone_size: many; v_call: TRBV4-2; cdr3_nt: TGTGCCAGCAGCCAAGGGGAAGGGTGGAATACGAACACCGGGGAGCTGTTTTTT; cdr3_aa: CASSQGEGWNTNTGELFF
j_call: TRBJ2-7; d_call: .; clone_size: many; v_call: TRBV5-1; cdr3_nt: TGCGCCAGCAGCCCCGGACCAAGTGTTGCCTACGAGCAGTACTTC; cdr3_aa: CASSPGPSVAYEQYF
j_call: TRBJ1-4; d_call: .; clone_size: many; v_call: TRBV15; cdr3_nt: TGTGCCACCAGCAGAGATCTCCGGGCCACAACTAATGAAAAACTGTTTTTT; cdr3_aa: CATSRDLRATTNEKLFF
j_call: TRBJ2-2; d_call: TRBD2; clone_size: many; v_call: TRBV5-1; cdr3_nt: TGCGCCAGCAGCTTGTTCCCGGGAGGAGGCGGGGAGCTGTTTTTT; cdr3_aa: CASSLFPGGGGELFF
j_call: TRBJ2-7; d_call: .; clone_size: many; v_call: TRBV4-2; cdr3_nt: TGTGCCAGCAGCCAACAGTTATCCGGAACAGGTTACGAGCAGTACTTC; cdr3_aa: CASSQQLSGTGYEQYF
j_call: TRBJ1-2; d_call: .; clone_size: few; v_call: TRBV7-9; cdr3_nt: TGTGCCAGCAGCTCCGACTGGGATGGCTACACCTTC; cdr3_aa: CASSSDWDGYTF
j_call: TRBJ2-7; d_call: .; clone_size: few; v_call: TRBV7-2; cdr3_nt: TGTGCCAGCAGCTTAGATGCTGGGGCAGGGTACGAGCAGTACTTC; cdr3_aa: CASSLDAGAGYEQYF
j_call: TRBJ2-7; d_call: .; clone_size: few; v_call: TRBV9; cdr3_nt: TGTGCCAGCAGCGTCGGCCCCGCCGGGACCGAGCAGTACTTC; cdr3_aa: CASSVGPAGTEQYF
j_call: TRBJ1-1; d_call: TRBD1; clone_size: many; v_call: TRBV11-2; cdr3_nt: TGTGCCAGCAGCTTAGGGGACAGGATTATGAACACTGAAGCTTTCTTT; cdr3_aa: CASSLGDRIMNTEAFF
j_call: TRBJ1-1; d_call: TRBD1; clone_size: many; v_call: TRBV20-1; cdr3_nt: TGCAGTGCTACCCGACAGGGGGCGAACACTGAAGCTTTCTTT; cdr3_aa: CSATRQGANTEAFF
j_call: TRBJ2-1; d_call: TRBD2; clone_size: many; v_call: TRBV20-1; cdr3_nt: TGCAGTGCTCAGACTAGCGGGAGCCCTAATGAGCAGTTCTTC; cdr3_aa: CSAQTSGSPNEQFF
j_call: TRBJ2-7; d_call: .; clone_size: many; v_call: TRBV20-1; cdr3_nt: TGCAGTCCTCGAGGGACCTACGAGCAGTACTTC; cdr3_aa: CSPRGTYEQYF
j_call: TRBJ2-5; d_call: .; clone_size: .; v_call: TRBV2; cdr3_nt: TGTGCCAGCAGTCTTCCGGGGCCCTCGAGGGTAGGGACCCAGTACTTC; cdr3_aa: CASSLPGPSRVGTQYF
j_call: TRBJ2-6; d_call: .; clone_size: few; v_call: TRBV28; cdr3_nt: TGTGCCAGCAACAGCGTGGGGCAGTATTCTAGTGGGGCCAACGTCCTGACTTTC; cdr3_aa: CASNSVGQYSSGANVLTF
j_call: TRBJ2-3; d_call: TRBD2; clone_size: few; v_call: TRBV12-3/TRBV12-4; cdr3_nt: TGTGCCAGCAGGGCCCGGCGGGAGGGTAAAGATACGCAGTATTTT; cdr3_aa: CASRARREGKDTQYF
j_call: TRBJ2-5; d_call: .; clone_size: many; v_call: TRBV12-3/TRBV12-4; cdr3_nt: TGTGCCAGCAGTTTACGGCTGCAAGAGACCCAGTACTTC; cdr3_aa: CASSLRLQETQYF
j_call: TRBJ1-2; d_call: TRBD1; clone_size: many; v_call: TRBV10-2; cdr3_nt: TGCGCCAGCAGGCAGGGGACAGGATATGGCTACACCTTC; cdr3_aa: CASRQGTGYGYTF
j_call: TRBJ2-3; d_call: .; clone_size: many; v_call: TRBV5-1; cdr3_nt: TGCGCCAGCAGACTCAAGGACTTTCCAGATACGCAGTATTTT; cdr3_aa: CASRLKDFPDTQYF